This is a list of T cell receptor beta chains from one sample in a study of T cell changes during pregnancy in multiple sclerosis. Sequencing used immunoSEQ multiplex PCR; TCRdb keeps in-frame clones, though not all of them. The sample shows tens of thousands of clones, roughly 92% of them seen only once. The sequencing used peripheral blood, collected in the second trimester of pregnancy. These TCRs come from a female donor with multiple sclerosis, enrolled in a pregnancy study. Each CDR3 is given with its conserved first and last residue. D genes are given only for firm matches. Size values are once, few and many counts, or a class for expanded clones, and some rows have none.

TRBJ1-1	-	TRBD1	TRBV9	TGTGCCAGCAGCGAAGACAGGGACACTGAAGCTTTCTTT	CASSEDRDTEAFF
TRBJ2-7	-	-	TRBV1	TGCACCAGCAGCCAAGATTGGTTCTTGCGGGAGAGAACCCACGAGCAGTACTTC	CTSSQDWFLRERTHEQYF
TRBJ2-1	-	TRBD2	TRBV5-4	TGTGCCAGCAGCTTTACTCTGGGACTAGCGGGAGGGGTTGAGCAGTTCTTC	CASSFTLGLAGGVEQFF
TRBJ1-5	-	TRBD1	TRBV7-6	TGTGCCAGCAGCTTAGGGGCAGGGGGAAATAGCAATCAGCCCCAGCATTTT	CASSLGAGGNSNQPQHF
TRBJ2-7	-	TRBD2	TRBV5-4	TGTGCCAGCAGCTACCGGACTAGCGGTCTCTACGAGCAGTACTTC	CASSYRTSGLYEQYF
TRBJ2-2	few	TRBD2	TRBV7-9	TGTGCCAGCAGCTCAAGGCCAGCGGGAGGCACCGGGGAGCTGTTTTTT	CASSSRPAGGTGELFF
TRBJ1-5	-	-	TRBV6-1	TGTGCCAGCAGTGAGGGAGGGTATAGCAATCAGCCCCAGCATTTT	CASSEGGYSNQPQHF
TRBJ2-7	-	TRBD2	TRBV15	TGTGCCACCAGCAGAGTACGTGGGAGGGCTTACGAGCAGTACTTC	CATSRVRGRAYEQYF
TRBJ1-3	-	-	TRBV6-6	TGTGCCAGCAGCACCGGTCGGGGGGACGGAAACACCATATATTTT	CASSTGRGDGNTIYF
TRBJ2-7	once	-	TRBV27	TGTGCCAGCAGTTCGGGATTAGGCGGCTACGAGCAGTACTTC	CASSSGLGGYEQYF
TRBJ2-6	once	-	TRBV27	TGTGCCAGCAGTTTACGGTCTGGGGCCAACGTCCTGACTTTC	CASSLRSGANVLTF
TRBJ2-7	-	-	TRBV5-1	TGCGCCAGCAGCCTGGACGCGAGCTCCTACGAGCAGTACTTC	CASSLDASSYEQYF
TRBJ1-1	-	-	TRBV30	TGTGCCTGGAGCGTACAGAGGAACACTGAAGCTTTCTTT	CAWSVQRNTEAFF
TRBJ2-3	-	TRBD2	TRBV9	TGTGCCAGCAGCCAGACTAGCTACGAGCAGTCCGATACGCAGTATTTT	CASSQTSYEQSDTQYF
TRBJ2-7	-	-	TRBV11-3	TGTGCCAGCAGCAGTACTAACTCCTACGAGCAGTACTTC	CASSSTNSYEQYF
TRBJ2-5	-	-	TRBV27	TGTGCCAGCAGAGTGGAGGCAGGGGTCCAAGAGACCCAGTACTTC	CASRVEAGVQETQYF
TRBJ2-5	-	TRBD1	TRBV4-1	TGCGCCAGCAGCCCCGGGACAGGACATGAGACCCAGTACTTC	CASSPGTGHETQYF
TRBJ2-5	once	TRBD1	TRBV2	TGTGCCAGTTTGATCCAGCCGGGACAGGGCTCAGAGACCCAGTACTTC	CASLIQPGQGSETQYF
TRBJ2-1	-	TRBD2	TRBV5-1	TGCGCCAGCAGCTTGAGGACTAGCGGAGGGAACAATGAGCAGTTCTTC	CASSLRTSGGNNEQFF
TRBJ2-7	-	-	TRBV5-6	TGTGCCAGCAGCACGCCGGTGGGGCACTACGAGCAGTACTTC	CASSTPVGHYEQYF
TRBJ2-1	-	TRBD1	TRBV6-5	TGTGCCAGCAGTTCCCGGCGGCAGGGGGCGCGGAATGAGCAGTTCTTC	CASSSRRQGARNEQFF
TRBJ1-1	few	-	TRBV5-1	TGCGCCAGCAGCCTGGTTTATAGGAACACTGAAGCTTTCTTT	CASSLVYRNTEAFF
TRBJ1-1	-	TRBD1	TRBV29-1	TGCAGCGTTGAAGATTCAAGGACAGGGGGCTGGACTGAAGCTTTCTTT	CSVEDSRTGGWTEAFF
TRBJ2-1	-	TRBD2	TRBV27	TGTGCCAGCAACAAACAGCGGGAAAGGTCTAGCTCCTACAATGAGCAGTTCTTC	CASNKQRERSSSYNEQFF
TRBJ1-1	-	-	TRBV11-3	TGTGCCAGCAGCCTAACAGGGAACACTGAAGCTTTCTTT	CASSLTGNTEAFF
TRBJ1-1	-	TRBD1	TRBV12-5	TGTGCTAGTGGACCTAACCGGGACAGAGCGAACACTGAAGCTTTCTTT	CASGPNRDRANTEAFF
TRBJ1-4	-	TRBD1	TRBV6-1	TGTGCCGGACAGGGGTCAACTAATGAAAAACTGTTTTTT	CAGQGSTNEKLFF
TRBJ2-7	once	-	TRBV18	TGTGCCAGCTCACCGACAGCATACGAGCAGTACTTC	CASSPTAYEQYF
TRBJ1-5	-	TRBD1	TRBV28	TGTGCCAGCAGTCCCGGGACAGGTCGGGATCAGCCCCAGCATTTT	CASSPGTGRDQPQHF